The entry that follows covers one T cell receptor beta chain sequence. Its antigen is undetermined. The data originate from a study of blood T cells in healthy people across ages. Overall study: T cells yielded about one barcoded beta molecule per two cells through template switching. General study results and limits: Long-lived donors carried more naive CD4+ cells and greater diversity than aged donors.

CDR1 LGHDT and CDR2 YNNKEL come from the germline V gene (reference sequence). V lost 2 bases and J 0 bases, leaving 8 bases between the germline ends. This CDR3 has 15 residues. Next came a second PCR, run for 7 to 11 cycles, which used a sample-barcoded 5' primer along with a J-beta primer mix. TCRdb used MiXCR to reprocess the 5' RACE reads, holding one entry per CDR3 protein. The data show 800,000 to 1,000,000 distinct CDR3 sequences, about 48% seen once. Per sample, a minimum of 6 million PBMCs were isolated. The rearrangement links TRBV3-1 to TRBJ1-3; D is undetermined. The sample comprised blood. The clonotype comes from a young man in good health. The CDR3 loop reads CASSQTDLSGNTIYF. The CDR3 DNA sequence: TGTGCCAGCAGCCAAACGGACCTCTCTGGAAACACCATATATTTT.